This T cell receptor (beta chain) was obtained from a study of blood T cell repertoires in COVID-19. Study context: The study drew acute and convalescent COVID-19 samples from the United States, Italy and Spain.

Clones were sequenced by immunoSEQ multiplex PCR, and TCRdb holds only the in-frame ones, with some missing. The sample records about 62,000 clones, 75% to 90% being singletons. Unmatched junction bases numbered 8, after V lost 5 bases and J lost 6 bases. Germline V gene lookup returns CDR1 KGHSH and CDR2 LQKENI. The CDR3 is 14 amino acids. This TCR was recovered from a woman aged 60-75 years with COVID-19, enrolled during active disease. V usage is TRBV18 and J usage is TRBJ2-7; TRBD2 agrees at 9 bases. Material for sequencing was peripheral blood. The CDR3 nucleotides read TGTGCCAGCTCAAGACTAGCGGTTCTCGGCGAGCAGTACTTC. Translated, it gives CASSRLAVLGEQYF.